This T cell receptor (beta chain) was observed in a study of blood T cell repertoires in COVID-19. With 0 bases clipped from V and 4 bases from J, the junction kept 7 bases outside the gene matches. From germline, CDR1 is MGHRA and CDR2 YSYEKL. The CDR3 sequence is 16 residues long. Produced via immunoSEQ multiplex PCR; TCRdb's table is partial and in-frame only. The profile covers tens of thousands of clones, with 91% appearing a single time and about 6.1% taken by the ten largest. The receptor was isolated from a human donor in a cohort sampled during active COVID-19. The specimen sequenced was peripheral blood. V gene TRBV4-1 combines with J gene TRBJ2-5; 8 bases agree with TRBD2. CDR3 amino acids: CASSQEPSGHRETQYF. In nucleotides, the CDR3 is TGCGCCAGCAGCCAAGAACCTAGCGGGCACAGAGAGACCCAGTACTTC.